This passage covers 15 T cell receptor beta chains from one sample sequenced in a study of blood T cells in healthy people across ages. A sample-barcoded 5' primer and a J-beta primer mix were used in a second PCR of roughly 6 to 12 cycles. TCRdb ran MiXCR on the 5' RACE reads and lists one entry per CDR3 protein. The data show over 300,000 distinct CDR3 sequences, with 50% to 60% seen just once and about 54% held by the top ten. Input material: blood. The receptors here all came from a man in his fifties or sixties in good health.

This clonotype was counted once. This chain uses TRBV4-2 with TRBJ2-3; TRBD2 agrees at 9 bases. The CDR3 is 16 residues long. Germline V gene sequence: CDR1 LGHNA, CDR2 YNFKEQ. J gave up 5 bases and V 0 bases, and 6 bases lay outside the gene matches. CDR3 loop: CASSQDLAGGQDTQYF. CDR3 DNA: TGTGCCAGCAGCCAAGATCTCGCGGGAGGGCAAGATACGCAGTATTTT.

The rearrangement links TRBV7-9 to TRBJ2-5; D possibly uses TRBD1 or TRBD2 (5 bases each). CDR1 is SEHNR, CDR2 FQNEAQ, per germline (reference sequence). The CDR3 has 12 residues. V lost 6 bases and J lost 5, with 10 bases in between. CDR3 in amino acids: CASSWGGETQYF. Written as DNA, the CDR3 is TGTGCCAGCAGTTGGGGCGGGGAGACCCAGTACTTC.

The chain couples TRBV7-8 to TRBJ2-3; 8 nucleotides match TRBD2. Looked up from germline, CDR1 is SGHVS and CDR2 is FQNEAQ. This CDR3 has 16 amino acids. The J segment lost 0 bases and the V segment lost 0 bases, leaving 2 bases of the junction unmatched. The CDR3 bases are TGTGCCAGCAGCTTAGCCCAGCGGGGGAGCACAGATACGCAGTATTTT. Translated, it gives CASSLAQRGSTDTQYF.

This chain joins TRBV9 and TRBJ2-2; unclear D gene. The CDR3 is 14 amino acids. The ends were cut back, 0 bases at V and 2 bases at J, with 5 bases in the middle. CDR1 is SGDLS, CDR2 YYNGEE, per germline. The CDR3 bases are TGTGCCAGCAGCGTAGATGTAAACACCGGGGAGCTGTTTTTT. It is translated as CASSVDVNTGELFF.

The genes are TRBV6-6 and TRBJ2-7; TRBD1 aligns across 7 bases. This CDR3 contains 15 residues. CDR1 and CDR2 (germline): MNHNY, SVGAGI (reference sequence). The V and J ends lost 5 bases and 2 bases, in that order; junction bases with no gene match: 9. The CDR3 is CASSPTGVHPYEQYF. The CDR3 region has the DNA TGTGCCAGCAGTCCAACAGGGGTGCACCCCTACGAGCAGTACTTC.

This clonotype has just one count. The V call is TRBV9, the J call TRBJ1-1, with a possible D match to TRBD1 (5 bases). The CDR3 totals 14 residues. Germline CDR1 is SGDLS and CDR2 is YYNGEE. V shed 3 bases and J shed 0 bases, with 9 bases lying between them. CDR3 coding DNA: TGTGCCAGCAGCGCCGACAGCCTGAACACTGAAGCTTTCTTT. It specifies CASSADSLNTEAFF.

The chain combines TRBV5-1 with TRBJ2-1; 8 nucleotides align to TRBD1. Per germline, CDR1 SGHRS and CDR2 YFSETQ. Germline trimming cut 4 bases from V and 10 bases from J; bases unmatched to any gene: 10. The length of the CDR3 is 14 residues. CDR3 loop: CASSLQGQGYEQFF. DNA of the CDR3: TGCGCCAGCAGCCTACAAGGACAGGGCTACGAGCAGTTCTTC.

The chain couples TRBV20-1 to TRBJ2-5, with 8 bases aligning to TRBD1. The J call may be mistaken, given a closer DNA end match to TRBJ2-4. Per germline, CDR1 DFQATT and CDR2 SNEGSKA (reference sequence). This CDR3 has 16 amino acids. DNA of the CDR3: TGCAGTGCTCCGGGACAGGCCTTTAACAGAGGGAACATTCAGTACTTC. Residues: CSAPGQAFNRGNIQYF.

This chain connects TRBV20-1 to TRBJ2-3; 7 bases are shared with TRBD1. Losses at the gene ends were 2 bases for V and 0 bases for J; bases not matched to a gene: 2. The CDR3 is made up of 14 amino acids. Germline V gene lookup returns CDR1 DFQATT and CDR2 SNEGSKA (reference sequence). CDR3 coding DNA: TGCAGTGCTAGACGCAGGGGGAGCACAGATACGCAGTATTTT. Translation gives CSARRRGSTDTQYF.

Concerning this clonotype itself: A much larger clone lies a single base off, so this may be a read error. The chain employs TRBV3-1 and TRBJ2-1; TRBD1 aligns across 9 bases. Germline V gene lookup returns CDR1 LGHDT and CDR2 YNNKEL (reference sequence). The CDR3 covers 15 residues. CDR3 in DNA: TGTGCCTGCAGCCCCGGGACAGGGACCTACAATGAGCAGTTCTTC. Protein: CACSPGTGTYNEQFF.

The V and J genes are TRBV28 and TRBJ2-7; TRBD2 might be the D (5 bases). There are 15 residues in the CDR3. CDR1 MDHEN and CDR2 SYDVKM come from the germline V gene. Trimming took off 7 bases at V and 3 bases at J, with 19 bases between the two ends. The CDR3 region is CASTPSGVKNYEQYF. The CDR3 region has the DNA TGTGCCAGCACTCCTTCCGGGGTAAAGAACTACGAGCAGTACTTC. The whole variable domain, filled in from reference TRBV28 and TRBJ2-7, reads DVKVTQSSRYLVKRTGEKVFLECVQDMDHENMFWYRQDPGLGLRLIYFSYDVKMKEKGDIPEGYSVSREKKERFSLILESASTNQTSMYLCASTPSGVKNYEQYFGPGTRLTVT.

This clonotype was recorded a few times. The V gene is TRBV6-1, the J gene TRBJ1-1; D is possibly TRBD1 (5 bases). V shed 6 bases and J shed 4 bases, with 15 bases lying between them. The CDR3 is made up of 14 amino acids. CDR1 and CDR2 from the germline V gene are MNHNS and SASEGT. Here the CDR3 DNA reads TGTGCCAGCAGCACGACAGCAAAAGGCACTGAAGCTTTCTTT. Its translation: CASSTTAKGTEAFF.

The gene calls are TRBV28 and TRBJ2-5, with a weak D call TRBD1 (5 bases). V lost 6 bases, J lost 11 bases, and 16 bases lay in between. CDR3 length: 12 amino acids. Looked up from germline, CDR1 is MDHEN and CDR2 is SYDVKM. DNA for the CDR3: TGTGCCAGCAGCCCTACAGGCTCCGGGCAGTACTTC. Translation: CASSPTGSGQYF.

The chain combines TRBV3-1 with TRBJ2-1; 9 bases align to TRBD2. The CDR3 covers 14 residues. V lost 1 base, J lost 8 bases, and 3 bases stayed unmatched. Germline CDR1 reads LGHDT; CDR2 reads YNNKEL (reference sequence). Written as DNA, the CDR3 is TGTGCCAGCAGCCAAGTCAGGACTAGCGATGAGCAGTTCTTC. Amino acid sequence: CASSQVRTSDEQFF.

The V gene is TRBV7-2, the J gene TRBJ2-2; 9 nucleotides align to TRBD2. Trimming cost V 0 bases and J 4 bases; bases outside gene matches: 9. The germline CDR1 and CDR2 sequences are SGHTA and FQGNSA. CDR3 length: 18 amino acids. CDR3 sequence: CASSLALLAGRLTGELFF. CDR3 bases: TGTGCCAGCAGCTTAGCCTTGCTAGCGGGAAGACTCACCGGGGAGCTGTTTTTT.